Sequencing of this T cell receptor beta chain was carried out in a study of regulatory T cells in long-lasting Graves disease. The study's findings and limits: Persistent patients had more shared public clonotypes (about 2,700) than new patients (about 920). There was favoring of TRBV28, TRBJ1-2 and TRBJ2-5 in persistent disease.

Time point defined: newly diagnosed GD, antithyroid drugs for less than 3 months. There was RNA extracted from PBMCs, and the TCR library was made from it. The patients were enrolled through endocrinology in Xi'an, China. This clonotype was detected only a few times. Its antigen is undetermined. This CDR3 spans 12 amino acids. Per germline, CDR1 MDHEN and CDR2 SYDVKM. Trimming removed 6 bases from V and 11 bases from J, with 16 bases in between. Sequencing libraries for TCR beta were prepared with iRepertoire HTBI primers and Arm-PCR of CDR3 regions. TCRdb reanalysed the multiplex PCR reads using MiXCR and keeps one entry per CDR3 protein. The data hold about 620,000 distinct CDR3 sequences, with 15% to 20% observed a single time. In addition, the sample was reused for a study of T cells in Graves' hyperthyroidism and ophthalmopathy.

The sequences come from peripheral blood mononuclear cells (PBMCs), collected at new diagnosis, from a patient treated with antithyroid drugs. The TCR originated in a young woman with Graves disease. The chain recombines TRBV28 with TRBJ1-1, with TRBD1 as a possible D gene (5 bases). The CDR3 DNA follows: TGTGCCAGCAGGTTGCCTCAGGGTACGGCTTTCTTT. Translated: CASRLPQGTAFF. Using reference TRBV28 and TRBJ1-1 for the parts outside the CDR3, the full variable domain is DVKVTQSSRYLVKRTGEKVFLECVQDMDHENMFWYRQDPGLGLRLIYFSYDVKMKEKGDIPEGYSVSREKKERFSLILESASTNQTSMYLCASRLPQGTAFFGQGTRLTVV.